These 27 T cell receptor beta chains originate from one sample sequenced in a study of chemoradiotherapy in HPV16-positive cancers. The table came from immunoSEQ multiplex PCR; TCRdb's copy has only in-frame clones and leaves some out. Found here are 8,500 to 9,000 clones, 74% of them singletons; the top ten hold around 8.6%. This specimen was collected from a patient who underwent chemoradiotherapy. These receptors were taken from a human donor with HPV-associated anogenital cancer.

The chain couples TRBV5-4 to TRBJ2-1, with D perhaps TRBD1 (6 bases). V shed 7 bases and J shed 10 bases, with 24 bases lying between them. CDR1 and CDR2 (germline): SGHNT, YYREEE (reference sequence). The CDR3 spans 15 residues. The CDR3 spells CASHSGVGAGREQFF. In DNA form, the CDR3 reads TGTGCCAGCCACTCCGGGGTGGGGGCTGGTAGGGAGCAGTTCTTC.

This clone was recorded a few times. This chain joins TRBV6-5 and TRBJ1-2, with 7 positions matching TRBD1. V gave up 6 bases and J gave up 8 bases; unmatched junction bases: 6. The CDR3 contains 12 residues. Germline-derived CDR1 and CDR2 are MNHEY and SVGAGI. The CDR3 loop is CASSPGQAGYTF. CDR3 bases: TGTGCCAGCAGCCCCGGACAGGCGGGCTACACCTTC.

This clone was recorded only once. The V and J genes are TRBV2 and TRBJ2-1, with D perhaps matching TRBD2 (5 bases). The CDR3 runs 16 residues. The V and J ends lost 8 bases and 0 bases respectively, with 17 bases between them. Germline values: CDR1 SNHLY, CDR2 FYNNEI. The CDR3 here is CASLEGDPSSYNEQFF. The CDR3 bases are TGTGCCAGCCTCGAGGGCGATCCCAGCTCCTACAATGAGCAGTTCTTC.

This chain connects TRBV2 to TRBJ2-2, with no clear D. Germline V lookup: CDR1 SNHLY, CDR2 FYNNEI. V was trimmed by 3 bases and J by 3 bases, leaving 8 bases between them. This CDR3 spans 14 amino acids. The CDR3 coding sequence is TGTGCCAGCAGTGAGATACGGGACACCGGGGAGCTGTTTTTT. Translating it yields CASSEIRDTGELFF.

This clone has more than one count but fewer than ten. CDR3 bases: TGTGCCAGCAGTCCCGAGTATCAGCCCCAGCATTTT. Protein: CASSPEYQPQHF. This sequence joins TRBV28 and TRBJ1-5; no definite D call. Deletions cut 5 bases from V and 5 bases from J, with 7 bases between. The CDR3 is 12 amino acids. Germline-derived CDR1 and CDR2 are MDHEN and SYDVKM.

This clone appeared a few times. J is TRBJ2-7 and V is TRBV19, with 8 nucleotides matching TRBD1. Trimming removed 7 bases from V and 6 bases from J; junction bases left unmatched: 5. Germline V lookup: CDR1 LNHDA, CDR2 SQIVND (reference sequence). The CDR3 spans 12 residues. The DNA for the CDR3 is TGTGCCAGTAAGACAGGGGTTGGCGAGCAGTACTTC. It translates to CASKTGVGEQYF.

The rearrangement links TRBV6-4 to TRBJ2-3, with D uncertain. The V end lost 0 bases, the J end lost 2 bases, and 3 bases lay between the germline ends. CDR3 size: 13 residues. Germline-derived CDR1 and CDR2 are MRHNA and SNTAGT. The CDR3 nucleotides are TGTGCCAGCAGTGACTCGGACACAGATACGCAGTATTTT. It encodes CASSDSDTDTQYF.

The chain links TRBV12-5 to TRBJ2-1; TRBD2 agrees at 9 bases. J lost 0 bases, V lost 0 bases, and 12 bases had no gene match. Germline V gene lookup returns CDR1 LGHNT and CDR2 FRNRAP. The CDR3 runs to 20 residues. CDR3 DNA sequence: TGTGCTAGTGGTTTGGTAGGGTTAGGAGCGGGAGGTTACTCCTACAATGAGCAGTTCTTC. This translates into CASGLVGLGAGGYSYNEQFF. Looking up the rest from reference TRBV12-5 and TRBJ2-1 gives the full variable domain: DARVTQTPRHKVTEMGQEVTMRCQPILGHNTVFWYRQTMMQGLELLAYFRNRAPLDDSGMPKDRFSAEMPDATLATLKIQPSEPRDSAVYFCASGLVGLGAGGYSYNEQFFGPGTRLTVL.

V gene TRBV2 combines with J gene TRBJ1-4; D is perhaps TRBD1 (5 bases). The CDR3 is 15 amino acids. Germline CDR1 and CDR2: SNHLY and FYNNEI. The V end was cut by 0 bases, the J end by 7 bases, with 12 bases between. DNA for the CDR3: TGTGCCAGCAGTGAAGCAGCGAATGGGGGTGAAAAACTGTTTTTT. Translation gives CASSEAANGGEKLFF.

This chain joins TRBV4-1 and TRBJ2-7; weak D call: TRBD2 (5 bases). The CDR3 extends over 15 amino acids. Per germline, CDR1 MGHRA and CDR2 YSYEKL. Trimming pared 1 base from V and 7 bases from J, leaving 17 bases between. The CDR3: CASSQGVRGSGEQYF. Here the CDR3 DNA reads TGCGCCAGCAGCCAAGGGGTACGAGGGTCGGGAGAGCAGTACTTC.

A single count supports this clone. The rearrangement joins TRBV6-5 to TRBJ2-1; D is perhaps TRBD1 (6 bases). The CDR3 is 14 residues long. V dropped 7 bases and J dropped 7 bases, with 17 bases sitting between them. Germline CDR1 and CDR2: MNHEY and SVGAGI. The CDR3 nucleotides read TGTGCCAGCACCCCGCACATCGGACAGAATGAGCAGTTCTTC. This gives the protein CASTPHIGQNEQFF.

This clone was recorded once. The rearrangement uses TRBV2 and TRBJ2-1; TRBD2 aligns across 13 bases. Germline CDR1 is SNHLY and CDR2 is FYNNEI. J lost 3 bases, V lost 5 bases, and 7 bases had no gene match. The CDR3 has 17 amino acids. The CDR3 region has the DNA TGTGCCAGCAGTTACTCCGGACTAGCGGGAGTCTACAATGAGCAGTTCTTC. Encoded protein: CASSYSGLAGVYNEQFF.

The chain combines TRBV28 with TRBJ2-5; tentative D call: TRBD1 (5 bases). CDR1 is MDHEN, CDR2 SYDVKM, per germline. CDR3 length equals 14 residues. Trimming took 4 bases from V and 4 from J, leaving 13 bases between them. The CDR3 region is CASSSQAGVETQYF. CDR3 sequence (DNA): TGTGCCAGCAGTTCACAGGCTGGGGTAGAGACCCAGTACTTC.

There are a few counts of this clone. This CDR3 reads CASSLTTTSNQPQHF. The CDR3 DNA sequence: TGTGCCAGCAGTTTAACAACGACAAGCAATCAGCCCCAGCATTTT. This chain connects TRBV28 to TRBJ1-5, with unresolved D. V was clipped by 2 bases and J by 1 base, with 9 bases between them. Germline V gives CDR1 MDHEN, CDR2 SYDVKM. The CDR3 has 15 amino acids.

This CDR3 is CASSPGDSYEQYF. CDR3 DNA: TGTGCCAGCAGCCCGGGGGACTCCTACGAGCAGTACTTC. The gene calls are TRBV7-3 and TRBJ2-7; D is possibly TRBD2 (6 bases). The CDR3 sequence is 13 residues long. Looked up from germline, CDR1 is SGHTA and CDR2 is FQGTGA. Trimming cost V 5 bases and J 0 bases, with 8 bases left between them.

This chain connects TRBV5-1 to TRBJ2-5, with D possibly being TRBD1 (8 bases). There are 18 residues in the CDR3. Looked up from germline, CDR1 is SGHRS and CDR2 is YFSETQ. V gave up 3 bases and J gave up 4 bases, with 25 bases separating them. Here the CDR3 reads CASSSFPLGQGGRETQYF. As DNA, the CDR3 is TGCGCCAGCAGCTCGTTCCCGCTCGGACAGGGCGGGAGAGAGACCCAGTACTTC. The full variable domain, its missing parts supplied by reference TRBV5-1 and TRBJ2-5, is KAGVTQTPRYLIKTRGQQVTLSCSPISGHRSVSWYQQTPGQGLQFLFEYFSETQRNKGNFPGRFSGRQFSNSRSEMNVSTLELGDSALYLCASSSFPLGQGGRETQYFGPGTRLLVL.

This clone turned up a few times. The chain has TRBV7-9 and TRBJ1-3; D is unresolved. The CDR3 length is 13 residues. Trimming took 3 bases from V and 5 from J, leaving 8 bases between them. The germline CDR1 and CDR2 sequences are SEHNR and FQNEAQ (reference sequence). CDR3 sequence reads: CASSLVGRNTIYF. CDR3 DNA sequence: TGTGCCAGCAGCTTGGTAGGGAGAAACACCATATATTTT.

The V and J genes are TRBV2 and TRBJ2-3; D not certain. The germline CDR1 and CDR2 sequences are SNHLY and FYNNEI. The CDR3 totals 12 residues. Trimming removed 2 bases from V and 0 bases from J, with 0 bases in between. CDR3 DNA sequence: TGTGCCAGCAGTGAAAGCACAGATACGCAGTATTTT. The encoded protein is CASSESTDTQYF.

This chain connects TRBV5-6 to TRBJ2-5; D call uncertain. V was clipped by 3 bases and J by 2 bases, with 2 bases between them. The CDR3 runs 11 residues. CDR1 is SGHDT, CDR2 YYEEEE, per germline. CDR3 coding DNA: TGTGCCAGCAGCTCTCAAGAGACCCAGTACTTC. Translated, it gives CASSSQETQYF.

The V gene is TRBV5-1, the J gene TRBJ2-7; no clear D gene. Germline values: CDR1 SGHRS, CDR2 YFSETQ. The CDR3 extends over 13 amino acids. The germline V and J ends were trimmed by 2 bases and 3 bases, with 9 bases remaining between them. The chain's CDR3 is CASSLNGNYEQYF. The CDR3 DNA sequence: TGCGCCAGCAGCTTAAACGGAAACTACGAGCAGTACTTC.

This chain connects TRBV2 to TRBJ1-1; 8 nucleotides line up with TRBD1. CDR1 is SNHLY, CDR2 FYNNEI, per germline. V shed 5 bases, J shed 4 bases, and the junction held 9 bases outside the gene matches. The CDR3 is 15 residues long. The CDR3 region has the DNA TGTGCCAGCAGTATCTCGACAGGGGTTGGCACTGAAGCTTTCTTT. It is translated as CASSISTGVGTEAFF.

This chain connects TRBV4-2 to TRBJ1-1, with a tentative D call TRBD1 (5 bases). Per germline, CDR1 LGHNA and CDR2 YNFKEQ. The CDR3 sequence is 13 residues long. Deletions cut 2 bases from V and 4 bases from J, with 8 bases between. The CDR3 region is CASSQWDGTEAFF. CDR3 sequence (DNA): TGTGCCAGCAGCCAATGGGACGGCACTGAAGCTTTCTTT.

The J gene is TRBJ2-7, the V gene TRBV28; D is undetermined. The V gene's germline CDR1 is MDHEN and CDR2 SYDVKM. Between the trimmed V and J ends, which lost 5 bases and 3 bases, there was a span of 20 bases. This CDR3 has 16 amino acids. As DNA, the CDR3 is TGTGCCAGCAGTCCCCCGGAATTTAGGGCGGACTACGAGCAGTACTTC. Translated, it gives CASSPPEFRADYEQYF.

The chain is built from TRBV4-3 and TRBJ2-2, with D possibly being TRBD1 (6 bases). The CDR3 runs 18 residues. V was pared by 0 bases and J by 3 bases, with 17 bases between. Germline CDR1 reads LGHNA; CDR2 reads YSLEER. The CDR3 DNA is TGCGCCAGCAGCCAAGACGTTAGCAGGGGCGCAGACACCGGGGAGCTGTTTTTT. Encoded protein: CASSQDVSRGADTGELFF.

The chain recombines TRBV28 with TRBJ2-1; TRBD2 agrees at 7 bases. V shed 2 bases and J 5 bases; nucleotides not matched to a gene: 3. CDR1 and CDR2 (germline): MDHEN, SYDVKM. CDR3 length equals 14 residues. CDR3 sequence: CASSLGGTNNEQFF. CDR3 coding DNA: TGTGCCAGCAGTTTAGGGGGGACTAACAATGAGCAGTTCTTC.

This chain joins TRBV11-2 and TRBJ1-2; 8 bases match TRBD1. Germline V gene sequence: CDR1 SGHAT, CDR2 FQNNGV. CDR3 length: 18 amino acids. The V segment lost 1 base and the J segment 6 bases; nucleotides outside the gene matches: 16. The CDR3: CASSLVRTAQGANNGYTF. In DNA form, the CDR3 reads TGTGCCAGCAGCTTAGTCCGGACCGCGCAGGGGGCGAATAATGGCTACACCTTC.

The V gene is TRBV6-1, the J gene TRBJ1-2; D is unclear. This CDR3 has 13 residues. Germline V gene lookup returns CDR1 MNHNS and CDR2 SASEGT. Trimming took 2 bases from V and 4 from J, leaving 8 bases between them. CDR3 bases: TGTGCCAGCAGTGAAAGGGCGGTCTATGGCTACACCTTC. This codes for CASSERAVYGYTF.